These T cell receptor beta chains were read from a single sample in a study of T-cell reconstitution after alpha-beta-depleted transplantation in children. TCRdb itself ran the PCR reads through MiXCR, one entry per CDR3 protein. The sample has around 600,000 distinct CDR3 sequences; about 10% are singletons. The input for sequencing was PBMCs from the stem cell graft donor, taken from the stem cell graft. Source of these receptors: a human donor who donated a stem cell graft to a child with acute myeloid leukemia. Each CDR3 is given without its conserved first and last residue. Fields, in order: J gene, V gene, CDR3 protein.

TRBJ2-5,TRBV5-1,ASTPWGGDRETQY
TRBJ1-1,TRBV20-1,SATQGVRMNTEAF
TRBJ2-7,TRBV20-1,SARDGPDGYYEQY
TRBJ1-1,TRBV6-2/TRBV6-3,ASSILTGNTEAF
TRBJ2-7,TRBV5-1,ASSLGPGQGDYEQY
TRBJ2-1,TRBV19,ASLRKGRIYNEQF
TRBJ2-5,TRBV29-1,SVLTSGQETQY
TRBJ2-2,TRBV28,ASLSGTGELF
TRBJ1-4,TRBV7-2,ASSPGVGEKLF
TRBJ1-1,TRBV10-3,AIRELTEAF
TRBJ2-1,TRBV29-1,SVKSTGTLGQF
TRBJ2-1,TRBV4-3,ASSQEAGTSGYNEQF
TRBJ1-4,TRBV10-3,AIRPDRASGDEKLF
TRBJ2-1,TRBV6-2/TRBV6-3,ASSRGLLGEQF
TRBJ1-2,TRBV20-1,TTLRQGVNYGYT
TRBJ2-2,TRBV2,ASTRTPSTTGELF